Listed below are T cell receptor beta chains from one sample, sequenced in a study of blood T cell repertoires in COVID-19. Libraries were prepared by immunoSEQ multiplex PCR; TCRdb keeps only in-frame clonotypes and omits some of them. The repertoire holds approximately 210,000 clones, with approximately 84% as singletons. The sample comprised peripheral blood. Receptors were obtained from a man aged 40-49 years with active or convalescent COVID-19. The CDR3 runs from the conserved cysteine through the conserved F or W. D genes are given only for firm matches. Expanded clones are given a class, and other clones once, few, many or no size at all.

v_gene	j_gene	abundance	d_gene	CDR3aa	CDR3nt
TRBV27	TRBJ1-6	NA	TRBD1	CASSRDSGSPLHF	TGTGCCAGCAGTCGGGACAGTGGCTCACCCCTCCACTTT
TRBV28	TRBJ2-7	few	TRBD1	CASSSGTASTYEQYF	TGTGCCAGCAGTTCCGGGACAGCCTCAACCTACGAGCAGTACTTC
TRBV5-1	TRBJ1-1	NA	TRBD1	CASSLGGGGRTEAFF	TGCGCCAGCAGCTTGGGAGGGGGCGGGCGCACTGAAGCTTTCTTT
TRBV5-4	TRBJ1-1	NA	TRBD1	CASSLRQGSTEAFF	TGTGCCAGCAGCCTAAGACAGGGAAGCACTGAAGCTTTCTTT
TRBV11-3	TRBJ1-1	once	NA	CASSDEVGAEAFF	TGTGCCAGCAGCGATGAGGTAGGGGCTGAAGCTTTCTTT
TRBV29-1	TRBJ2-2	NA	TRBD2	CSVEGSGRSGELFF	TGCAGCGTTGAGGGTAGCGGGAGGTCCGGGGAGCTGTTTTTT
TRBV28	TRBJ2-1	NA	NA	CASISTFVQNNPNEQFF	TGTGCCAGCATCTCAACTTTCGTACAGAACAATCCCAATGAGCAGTTCTTC
TRBV5-1	TRBJ2-7	once	NA	CASSLGLSSMKNYEQYF	TGCGCCAGCAGCCTGGGACTCTCCAGCATGAAGAACTACGAGCAGTACTTC
TRBV19	TRBJ1-3	NA	NA	CASSIKGLGEASSGNTIYF	TGTGCCAGTAGTATTAAGGGTTTAGGGGAGGCCAGCTCTGGAAACACCATATATTTT
TRBV28	TRBJ2-3	few	TRBD2	CASSLLSGRARGDTQYF	TGTGCCAGCAGTTTATTAAGCGGGAGGGCCCGAGGAGATACGCAGTATTTT
TRBV10-2	TRBJ1-1	NA	NA	CASSESSGRATEAFF	TGCGCCAGCAGTGAGTCTTCAGGGAGGGCCACTGAAGCTTTCTTT
TRBV7-2	TRBJ1-3	NA	TRBD1	CASSFGTGDGNTIYF	TGTGCCAGCAGCTTTGGGACAGGGGATGGAAACACCATATATTTT
TRBV30	TRBJ2-1	NA	NA	CACRTPNEQFF	TGTGCCTGTAGGACTCCCAATGAGCAGTTCTTC
TRBV2	TRBJ2-5	NA	NA	CASRAWETQYF	TGTGCCAGCAGGGCTTGGGAGACCCAGTACTTC
TRBV18	TRBJ1-1	few	NA	CASSFGLEGGEAFF	TGTGCCAGCTCATTCGGTTTAGAGGGAGGTGAAGCTTTCTTT
TRBV5-1	TRBJ2-5	NA	TRBD2	CASSKTGTSGPQETQYF	TGCGCCAGCAGCAAAACCGGGACTAGCGGGCCCCAAGAGACCCAGTACTTC
TRBV2	TRBJ1-6	NA	TRBD1	CASSDRSRTGVFDSPLHF	TGTGCCAGCAGTGACCGAAGCCGGACAGGGGTATTCGATTCACCCCTCCACTTT
TRBV5-6	TRBJ2-3	NA	NA	CASSLESGPYTDTQYF	TGTGCCAGCAGCTTGGAGAGCGGACCCTACACAGATACGCAGTATTTT
TRBV4-1	TRBJ1-2	NA	TRBD1	CASSPQQGGILNYGYTF	TGCGCCAGCAGCCCCCAACAGGGGGGAATTTTGAACTATGGCTACACCTTC
TRBV5-6	TRBJ1-1	NA	TRBD1	CASSEFGQGVGTEAFF	TGTGCCAGCAGTGAATTCGGACAGGGGGTAGGCACTGAAGCTTTCTTT
TRBV6-5	TRBJ1-1	NA	NA	CASSYGRGATEAFF	TGTGCCAGCAGTTACGGGCGGGGTGCCACTGAAGCTTTCTTT
TRBV2	TRBJ1-4	NA	TRBD1	CASRGGQASTNEKLFF	TGTGCCAGCAGGGGGGGACAGGCCTCAACTAATGAAAAACTGTTTTTT
TRBV4-1	TRBJ2-3	NA	NA	CASSQDLGRPSQYF	TGCGCCAGCAGCCAAGATCTAGGCCGACCATCGCAGTATTTT
TRBV11-2	TRBJ2-1	NA	TRBD1	CASSSRWGQGGNEQFF	TGTGCCAGCAGCTCCCGATGGGGACAGGGCGGCAATGAGCAGTTCTTC
TRBV6-5	TRBJ1-1	NA	TRBD1	CASSWTGGIGAFF	TGTGCCAGCAGTTGGACAGGGGGTATAGGAGCTTTCTTT
TRBV6-5	TRBJ2-1	NA	NA	CASTPTVFSYNEQFF	TGTGCCAGCACCCCGACAGTTTTCTCCTACAATGAGCAGTTCTTC
TRBV30	TRBJ2-4	NA	TRBD2	CAWSAVASGRTLAKNIQYF	TGTGCCTGGAGTGCAGTGGCTAGCGGGAGGACTCTAGCCAAAAACATTCAGTACTTC
TRBV19	TRBJ1-1	NA	NA	CASSTLSFRAEAFF	TGTGCCAGTAGTACCCTCTCATTCAGGGCTGAAGCTTTCTTT
TRBV28	TRBJ1-2	NA	NA	CASKQALYGYTF	TGTGCCAGCAAACAGGCCCTTTATGGCTACACCTTC
TRBV3-1/TRBV3-2	TRBJ2-1	NA	TRBD2	CASSQATSGGRQFF	TGTGCCAGCAGCCAAGCGACTAGCGGGGGGCGGCAGTTCTTC
TRBV13	TRBJ2-7	NA	TRBD2	CASSFKTSGSAYEQYF	TGTGCCAGCAGCTTCAAGACTAGCGGGAGCGCCTACGAGCAGTACTTC
TRBV30	TRBJ2-5	NA	NA	CAWSGGAGRETQYF	TGTGCCTGGAGCGGGGGAGCGGGCAGAGAGACCCAGTACTTC
TRBV29-1	TRBJ1-2	NA	NA	CSVRDTYGYTF	TGCAGCGTCAGAGACACGTATGGCTACACCTTC
TRBV4-2	TRBJ1-2	once	TRBD1	CASSQTGGAYGYTF	TGTGCCAGCAGCCAGACAGGGGGCGCCTATGGCTACACCTTC
TRBV6-2/TRBV6-3	TRBJ2-3	NA	TRBD2	CASTPGGQTDTQYF	TGTGCCAGCACCCCGGGGGGTCAGACAGATACGCAGTATTTT
TRBV4-2	TRBJ1-1	NA	NA	CASSQDWGGLEGEAFF	TGTGCCAGCAGCCAAGATTGGGGGGGGCTGGAAGGTGAAGCTTTCTTT
TRBV12-3/TRBV12-4	TRBJ2-7	NA	TRBD2	CASSLLAGHEQYF	TGTGCCAGCAGTTTACTAGCGGGCCACGAGCAGTACTTC
TRBV7-9	TRBJ1-2	NA	TRBD1	CASSHPFQGADYGYTF	TGTGCCAGCAGCCATCCCTTCCAGGGGGCAGACTATGGCTACACCTTC
TRBV7-9	TRBJ1-2	NA	TRBD1	CASSLGLTGTNYGYTF	TGTGCCAGCAGCTTAGGTCTGACAGGGACTAACTATGGCTACACCTTC
TRBV4-1	TRBJ1-2	NA	NA	CASSQRSSNYGYTF	TGCGCCAGCAGCCAACGGAGCTCTAACTATGGCTACACCTTC
TRBV6-5	TRBJ1-2	NA	NA	CASSLGDWPGGYTF	TGTGCCAGCAGTCTCGGGGACTGGCCGGGAGGCTACACCTTC
TRBV28	TRBJ1-6	NA	NA	CASKLAASSYNSPLHF	TGTGCCAGCAAACTCGCAGCGAGCTCCTATAATTCACCCCTCCACTTT
TRBV6-5	TRBJ1-2	NA	NA	CASRRPQGSYGYTF	TGTGCCAGCAGAAGACCCCAGGGGAGCTATGGCTACACCTTC
TRBV4-2	TRBJ1-4	NA	NA	CASSQVEATNEKLFF	TGTGCCAGCAGCCAAGTGGAGGCAACTAATGAAAAACTGTTTTTT
TRBV9	TRBJ2-3	NA	TRBD1	CASSGRTGGTDTQYF	TGTGCCAGCAGCGGTCGGACAGGGGGAACAGATACGCAGTATTTT
TRBV5-5	TRBJ1-1	once	TRBD1	CASSLDWTGDTEAFF	TGTGCCAGCAGCTTGGATTGGACAGGGGACACCGAAGCTTTCTTT
TRBV5-1	TRBJ2-7	NA	TRBD2	CASSLLVGGPRQEQYF	TGCGCCAGCAGCTTGTTGGTGGGAGGGCCCCGGCAGGAGCAGTACTTC
TRBV28	TRBJ1-5	once	NA	CASSPDQPQHF	TGTGCCAGCAGCCCTGATCAGCCCCAGCATTTT
TRBV28	TRBJ2-1	NA	NA	CASSTGMQGSEQFF	TGTGCCAGCAGTACCGGTATGCAGGGTAGTGAGCAGTTCTTC
TRBV29-1	TRBJ2-3	NA	NA	CSVDPERVDSVTDTQYF	TGCAGCGTCGACCCGGAGCGCGTAGACTCCGTCACAGATACGCAGTATTTT